This TCR beta chain originates from a study of cytomegalovirus exposure and HLA in healthy donors. Study-level background: The study's early data release held roughly 91 million unique TCRs from HLA-typed donors. Study-wide results and limits: According to the study, around 150 TCR beta chains were cytomegalovirus-associated. A later analysis appeared to link common viral pathogens to several of the most significant clusters.

Germline-derived CDR1 and CDR2 are SEHNR and FQNEAQ (reference sequence). Trimming pared 1 base from V and 3 bases from J, leaving 6 bases between. The CDR3 runs to 13 residues. To note about this clone: No antigen is known for it.

It was with 60 Vbeta and 13 Jbeta primers that the PCR ran. Profiling relied on immunoSEQ multiplex PCR, and the TCRdb table lists in-frame clones only, not all of them. The sample consists of around 100,000 clones, roughly three fifths of them appearing once. Sequencing was done on a sample of PBMCs. This receptor was identified in a man aged 25 to 45 in good health and CMV-seropositive. This chain uses TRBV7-9 with TRBJ1-1; TRBD1 might be the D (5 bases). In nucleotides, the CDR3 is TGTGCCAGCAGCTTAGAGACAGACACTGAAGCTTTCTTT. It is translated as CASSLETDTEAFF.